This TCR beta chain was captured in a study of T cell responses to AZD1222 COVID-19 vaccine. Trimming took 1 base from V and 0 from J, leaving 9 bases between them. There are 16 residues in the CDR3. The germline CDR1 and CDR2 sequences are LGHNT and FRNRAP. This clone appeared once. TCRdb's table, derived via immunoSEQ multiplex PCR, lists solely in-frame clones and lacks some. The table has roughly 200,000 clones, almost 95% seen once. Sequenced here: peripheral blood, sampled on day 0 of AZD1222 vaccination. The chain has TRBV12-5 and TRBJ2-2; D remains ambiguous. This clonotype was obtained from an adult in good health. CDR3 in DNA: TGTGCTAGTGGTTTGGGTGGTTCTGCGAACACCGGGGAGCTGTTTTTT. Protein product: CASGLGGSANTGELFF.